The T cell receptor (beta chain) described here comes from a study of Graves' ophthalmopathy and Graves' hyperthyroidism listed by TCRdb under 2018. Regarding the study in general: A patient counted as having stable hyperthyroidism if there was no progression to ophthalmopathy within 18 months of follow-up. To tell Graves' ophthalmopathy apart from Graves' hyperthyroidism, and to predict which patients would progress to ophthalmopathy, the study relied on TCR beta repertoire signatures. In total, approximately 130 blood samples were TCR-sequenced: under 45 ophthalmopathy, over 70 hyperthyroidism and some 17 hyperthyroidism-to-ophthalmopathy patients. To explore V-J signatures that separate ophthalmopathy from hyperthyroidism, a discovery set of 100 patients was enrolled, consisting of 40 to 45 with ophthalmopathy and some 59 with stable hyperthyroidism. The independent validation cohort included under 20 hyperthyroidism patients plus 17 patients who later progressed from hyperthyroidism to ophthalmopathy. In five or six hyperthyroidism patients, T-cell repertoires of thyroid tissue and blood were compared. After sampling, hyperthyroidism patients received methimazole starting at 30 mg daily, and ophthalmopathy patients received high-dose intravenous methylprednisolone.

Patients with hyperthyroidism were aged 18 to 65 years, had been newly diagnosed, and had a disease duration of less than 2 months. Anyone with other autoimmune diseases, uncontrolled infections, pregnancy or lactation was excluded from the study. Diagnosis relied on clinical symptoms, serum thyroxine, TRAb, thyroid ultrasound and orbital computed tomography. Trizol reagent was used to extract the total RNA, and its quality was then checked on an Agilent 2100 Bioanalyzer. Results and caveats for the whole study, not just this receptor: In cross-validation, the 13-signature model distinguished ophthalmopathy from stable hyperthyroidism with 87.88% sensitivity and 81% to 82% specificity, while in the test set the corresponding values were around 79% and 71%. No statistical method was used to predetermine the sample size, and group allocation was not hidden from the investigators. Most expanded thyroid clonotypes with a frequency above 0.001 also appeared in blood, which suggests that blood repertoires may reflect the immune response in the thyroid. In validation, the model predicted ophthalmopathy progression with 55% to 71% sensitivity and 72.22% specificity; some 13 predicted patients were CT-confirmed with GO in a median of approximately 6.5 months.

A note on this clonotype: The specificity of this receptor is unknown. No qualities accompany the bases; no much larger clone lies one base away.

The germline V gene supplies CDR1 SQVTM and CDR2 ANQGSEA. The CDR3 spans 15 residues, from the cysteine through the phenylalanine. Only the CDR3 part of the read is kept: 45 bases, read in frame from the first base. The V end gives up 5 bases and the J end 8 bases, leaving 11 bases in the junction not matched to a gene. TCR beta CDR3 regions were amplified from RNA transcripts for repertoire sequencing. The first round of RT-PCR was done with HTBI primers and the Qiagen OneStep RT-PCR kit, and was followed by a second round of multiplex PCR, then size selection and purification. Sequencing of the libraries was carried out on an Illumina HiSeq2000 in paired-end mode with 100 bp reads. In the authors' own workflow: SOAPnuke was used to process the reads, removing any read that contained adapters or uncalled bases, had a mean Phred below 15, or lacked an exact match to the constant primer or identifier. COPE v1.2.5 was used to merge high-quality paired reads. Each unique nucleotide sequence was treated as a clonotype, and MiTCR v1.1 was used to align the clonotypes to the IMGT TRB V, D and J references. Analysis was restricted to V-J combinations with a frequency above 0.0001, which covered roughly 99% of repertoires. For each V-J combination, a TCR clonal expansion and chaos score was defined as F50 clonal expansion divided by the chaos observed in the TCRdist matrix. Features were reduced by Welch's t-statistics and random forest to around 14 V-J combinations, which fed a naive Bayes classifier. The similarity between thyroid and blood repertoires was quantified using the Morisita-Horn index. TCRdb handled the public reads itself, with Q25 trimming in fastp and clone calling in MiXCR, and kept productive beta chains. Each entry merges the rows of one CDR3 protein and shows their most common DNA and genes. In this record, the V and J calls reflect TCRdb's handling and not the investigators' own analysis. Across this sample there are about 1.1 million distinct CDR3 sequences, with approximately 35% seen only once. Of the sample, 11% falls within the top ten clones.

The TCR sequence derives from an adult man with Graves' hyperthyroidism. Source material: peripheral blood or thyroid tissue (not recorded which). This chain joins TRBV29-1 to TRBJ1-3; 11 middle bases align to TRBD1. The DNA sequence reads TGCAGCGTTACCGGGACAGGGGGGCGGAGGGACACCATATATTTT. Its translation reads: CSVTGTGGRRDTIYF.